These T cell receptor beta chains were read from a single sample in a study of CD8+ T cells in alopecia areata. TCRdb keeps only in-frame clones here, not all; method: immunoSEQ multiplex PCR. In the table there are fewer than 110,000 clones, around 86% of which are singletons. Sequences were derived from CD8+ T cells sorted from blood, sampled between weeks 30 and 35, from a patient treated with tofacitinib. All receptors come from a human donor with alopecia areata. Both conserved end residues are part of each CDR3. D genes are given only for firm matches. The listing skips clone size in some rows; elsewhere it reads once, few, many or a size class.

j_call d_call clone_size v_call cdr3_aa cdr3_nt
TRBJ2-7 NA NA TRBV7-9 CASSLARDRRSYEQYF TGTGCCAGCAGCTTAGCGAGGGACCGACGCTCCTACGAGCAGTACTTC
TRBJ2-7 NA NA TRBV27 CASSLTGYEQYF TGTGCCAGCAGTCTCACAGGATACGAGCAGTACTTC
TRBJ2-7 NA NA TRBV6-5 CASSYGGGRVGYEQYF TGTGCCAGCAGTTACGGCGGGGGCCGGGTGGGCTACGAGCAGTACTTC
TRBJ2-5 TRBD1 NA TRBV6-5 CASAEFGQAQETQYF TGTGCCAGCGCCGAGTTCGGACAGGCCCAAGAGACCCAGTACTTC
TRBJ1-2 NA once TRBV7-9 CASSGRESNYGYTF TGTGCCAGCAGCGGCAGGGAATCTAACTATGGCTACACCTTC
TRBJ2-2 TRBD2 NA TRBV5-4 CASSLAGDGTGELFF TGTGCCAGCAGCTTAGCGGGGGACGGAACCGGGGAGCTGTTTTTT
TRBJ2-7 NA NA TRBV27 CASGDDPAYEQYF TGTGCCAGCGGGGACGACCCGGCCTACGAGCAGTACTTC
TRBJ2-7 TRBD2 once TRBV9 CASSPGGTPASYEQYF TGTGCCAGCAGCCCCGGGGGGACTCCCGCGTCCTACGAGCAGTACTTC
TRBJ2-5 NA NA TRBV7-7 CASSSLAHNGETQYF TGTGCTAGCAGCTCACTAGCCCACAATGGGGAGACCCAGTACTTC
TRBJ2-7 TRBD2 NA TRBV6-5 CASSQAGYDFEQYF TGTGCCAGCAGCCAAGCGGGATATGATTTCGAGCAGTACTTC
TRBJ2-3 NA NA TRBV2 CASIDGQTTDTQYF TGTGCCAGCATAGACGGACAGACCACAGATACGCAGTATTTT
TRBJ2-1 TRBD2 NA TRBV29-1 CSARGLAGERYNEQFF TGCAGCGCGAGGGGACTAGCGGGGGAAAGATACAATGAGCAGTTCTTC
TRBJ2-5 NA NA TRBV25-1 CASSKETQYF TGTGCCAGCAGTAAAGAGACCCAGTACTTC
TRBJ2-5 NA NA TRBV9 CASSGETQYF TGTGCCAGCAGCGGGGAGACCCAGTACTTC
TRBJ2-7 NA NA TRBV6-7 CASSYSEAGCYEQYF TGTGCCAGCAGTTACTCGGAAGCAGGTTGTTACGAGCAGTACTTC
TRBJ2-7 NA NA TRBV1 CASSQVGDDEQYF TGCGCCAGCAGCCAAGTTGGAGACGACGAGCAGTACTTC
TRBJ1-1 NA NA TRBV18 CASSLPPGGHTEAFF TGTGCCAGCTCGCTCCCCCCCGGTGGGCACACTGAAGCTTTCTTT
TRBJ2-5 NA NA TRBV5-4 CASSLEDGEETQYF TGTGCCAGCAGCTTGGAAGATGGGGAAGAGACCCAGTACTTC
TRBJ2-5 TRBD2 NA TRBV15 CATSRGEGGEGQETQYF TGTGCCACCAGCAGAGGCGAAGGCGGGGAGGGCCAAGAGACCCAGTACTTC
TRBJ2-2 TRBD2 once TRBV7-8 CASSPQPGLAVLTGELFF TGTGCCAGCAGCCCACAGCCAGGACTAGCGGTTCTCACCGGGGAGCTGTTTTTT
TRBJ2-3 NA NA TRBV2 CASSVTRPRSTDTQYF TGTGCCAGCAGCGTGACTAGACCCCGCAGCACAGATACGCAGTATTTT
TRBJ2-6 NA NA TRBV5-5 CASSPTAFSGANVLTF TGTGCCAGCAGCCCGACAGCCTTCTCTGGGGCCAACGTCCTGACTTTC
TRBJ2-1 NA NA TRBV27 CASRPPSSYNEQFF TGTGCCAGCAGACCCCCTAGCTCCTACAATGAGCAGTTCTTC
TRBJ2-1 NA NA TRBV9 CASSPRLGTSNNEQFF TGTGCCAGCAGCCCCCGCCTCGGGACTTCCAACAATGAGCAGTTCTTC
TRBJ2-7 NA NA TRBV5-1 CASSFGDGSYEQYF TGCGCCAGCAGCTTTGGTGATGGATCCTACGAGCAGTACTTC
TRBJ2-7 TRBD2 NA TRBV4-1 CASSHGWGGSQYEQYF TGCGCCAGCAGCCACGGCTGGGGCGGGAGTCAATACGAGCAGTACTTC
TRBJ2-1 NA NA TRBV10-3 CAISMQAGDEQFF TGTGCCATCAGTATGCAGGCAGGGGATGAGCAGTTCTTC